This T cell receptor (beta chain) is drawn from a study of T cell responses to AZD1222 COVID-19 vaccine. Findings of the study overall: An increase in Spike-specific TCR breadth and depth was observed after two AZD1222 doses.

This clone was counted a single time. Antigen specificity is unknown. CDR1 and CDR2 from the germline V gene are SGHDN and FVKESK. The V end was cut by 4 bases, the J end by 0 bases, with 12 bases between. CDR3 length: 15 residues. Produced via immunoSEQ multiplex PCR; TCRdb's table is partial and in-frame only. The sample yields 120,000 to 150,000 clones, 70% to 90% seen once. The clonotype comes from an adult in good health. The specimen was peripheral blood, collected on day 0 of AZD1222 vaccination. V usage is TRBV14 and J usage is TRBJ1-1; D is perhaps TRBD1 (5 bases). Here the CDR3 DNA reads TGTGCCAGCAGCCCTATGAAGGGGTTGAACACTGAAGCTTTCTTT. The encoded protein is CASSPMKGLNTEAFF. Supplemented by reference TRBV14 and TRBJ1-1, the full variable domain reads EAGVTQFPSHSVIEKGQTVTLRCDPISGHDNLYWYRRVMGKEIKFLLHFVKESKQDESGMPNNRFLAERTGGTYSTLKVQPAELEDSGVYFCASSPMKGLNTEAFFGQGTRLTVV.